The source of this T cell receptor (beta chain) is a study of OX40 agonist ivuxolimab in advanced cancers. Data came from immunoSEQ multiplex PCR; TCRdb stores just in-frame clones and leaves some out. This table holds around 90,000 clones, around 87% found once. Study-level results: Expanded clones belonging to CD8+ T cells outnumbered, on average, those of CD4+.

Concerning this clone: Its antigen is not known.

The clonotype originates from an adult with an advanced solid tumor such as melanoma, head and neck, liver or kidney cancer. The material sequenced was CD4+ or CD8+ T cells sorted from blood, taken in a trial of the OX40 agonist ivuxolimab.

Here the CDR3 reads CASSIGPAYEQYV. The CDR3 coding sequence is TGTGCCAGTAGTATAGGTCCAGCCTACGAGCAGTACGTC. The chain is built from TRBV19 and TRBJ2-7; D is ambiguous. In germline, CDR1 is LNHDA, CDR2 SQIVND (reference sequence). The CDR3 runs 13 residues. V was pared by 1 base and J by 2 bases, with 6 bases between.